Included here is one T cell receptor (beta chain) sequence, with context. Its antigen is still unknown. This sample was taken from a study of T cell responses to AZD1222 COVID-19 vaccine. Study at large: Pooling was applied to second doses at about 4 or about 12 weeks. Study results and limitations: With two AZD1222 doses given, Spike-specific TCR breadth and depth both rose. Most donors were white British, females outnumbered males, and clonal diversity was possibly underestimated.

Libraries were prepared by immunoSEQ multiplex PCR; TCRdb keeps only in-frame clonotypes and omits some of them. The top ten hold more than 6% of the sample, which has approximately 130,000 clones, 90% seen once. The sample consisted of peripheral blood, taken on day 0 of AZD1222 vaccination. The receptor was derived from an adult in good health.

The CDR3 region is CASSQDRGGINTGELFF. As DNA, the CDR3 is TGCGCCAGCAGCCAAGATCGGGGGGGCATTAACACCGGGGAGCTGTTTTTT. The chain uses TRBV4-1 and TRBJ2-2, with TRBD2 identical over 8 bases. Trimming took 0 bases from V and 2 from J; bases not matched to a gene: 5. The germline V gene has CDR1 MGHRA and CDR2 YSYEKL. The CDR3 runs 17 residues.